This T cell receptor beta chain originates from a study of T cell responses to AZD1222 COVID-19 vaccine. Only in-frame clones appear in the TCRdb table, and some are missing; sequencing was by immunoSEQ multiplex PCR. The table includes 100,000 to 120,000 clones, about four fifths detected once. Study observations and caveats: Dominant CD4 TCR responses targeted spike regions 160-218 and 743-854. Receipt of two AZD1222 doses was followed by a rise in Spike-specific TCR breadth and depth. White British people made up most donors, females outnumbered males, and clonal diversity was possibly underestimated. As reported, nearly half of all spike-specific TCRs target variant regions that are unmutated.

Trimming took 2 bases from V and 6 from J, leaving 17 bases between them. CDR3 length: 15 residues. The germline V gene encodes CDR1 SGHTA and CDR2 FQGNSA. Details on this clone: Its antigen is unknown.

This TCR derives from an adult in good health. This sample comprised peripheral blood, obtained on day 0 of AZD1222 vaccination. This rearrangement joins TRBV7-2 to TRBJ2-7; possible D gene TRBD2, 6 bases. In DNA form, the CDR3 reads TGTGCCAGCAGCTTATCCCCTAGCGCCCTTTCCGAGCAGTACTTC. Its protein product is CASSLSPSALSEQYF.